Below are 21 T cell receptor beta chains sequenced from a single sample in a study of regulatory T cells in long-lasting Graves disease. Specified time point: newly diagnosed GD, antithyroid drugs for less than 3 months. RNA from PBMCs was the source of the TCR library. To make TCR beta libraries, researchers used iRepertoire HTBI primers and Arm-PCR of CDR3 regions. MiXCR, run by TCRdb on the multiplex PCR reads, gives a single entry per CDR3 protein. The sample holds about 470,000 distinct CDR3 sequences; around 15% are singletons and the top ten take 12%. The same sample was also studied in work on T cells in Graves' hyperthyroidism and ophthalmopathy.

This material consisted of peripheral blood mononuclear cells (PBMCs), taken at new diagnosis, from a patient treated with antithyroid drugs. Receptors originate from a man in his forties with Graves disease.

On this clonotype itself: This may be a read error: a much more frequent sequence differs by one nucleotide. The chain joins TRBV11-2 to TRBJ2-1, with 8 bases matching TRBD2. The CDR3 contains 17 residues. The V gene's germline CDR1 is SGHAT and CDR2 FQNNGV. The V gene end was trimmed by 1 base and the J gene end by 5 bases; junction bases not matched to a gene: 10. The CDR3, as DNA: TGTGCCAGCAGCTTAGGGGTCGCTAGCGGGCTTGACAATGAGCAGTTCTTC. It is translated as CASSLGVASGLDNEQFF.

This sequence joins TRBV6-2 or TRBV6-3 and TRBJ2-2; TRBD1 agrees at 7 bases. The CDR3 has 16 amino acids. Unmatched junction bases numbered 3, after V lost 2 bases and J lost 0 bases. The germline gives CDR1 MNHEY, CDR2 SVGEGT. The CDR3 protein is CASSYVGTANTGELFF. The CDR3 coding sequence is TGTGCCAGCAGTTACGTTGGGACAGCGAACACCGGGGAGCTGTTTTTT.

This clonotype was observed a few times. The CDR3 DNA reads TGCAGTGCCACCGGGACAGGGGAAAACTATGGCTACACCTTC. It encodes CSATGTGENYGYTF. The chain has TRBV20-1 and TRBJ1-2, with 10 bases aligning to TRBD1. The germline V gene encodes CDR1 DFQATT and CDR2 SNEGSKA (reference sequence). The J segment lost 2 bases and the V segment lost 6 bases, leaving 6 bases of the junction unmatched. The CDR3 is 14 amino acids.

This sequence joins TRBV3-1 and TRBJ2-1; D possibly matches TRBD1 or TRBD2 (5 bases each). The CDR3 consists of 14 residues. Looked up from germline, CDR1 is LGHDT and CDR2 is YNNKEL (reference sequence). The germline V and J ends were trimmed by 4 bases and 5 bases, with 12 bases remaining between them. CDR3 nucleotide sequence: TGTGCCAGCAGCCGTTCCGGGACGGACAATGAGCAGTTCTTC. This encodes CASSRSGTDNEQFF.

Points on this clonotype: This could be a read error, since a much larger clone is one nucleotide away. The chain has TRBV6-2 or TRBV6-3 and TRBJ2-7, with D perhaps TRBD2 (5 bases). Trimming stripped 7 bases from V and 1 base from J, with 17 bases between. This CDR3 comprises 15 residues. CDR1 is MNHEY and CDR2 is SVGEGT in the germline V gene. As DNA, the CDR3 is TGTGCCAGCAATTTAGGAGACTACGGGTCCTACGAGCAGTACTTC. Translated, it gives CASNLGDYGSYEQYF.

J is TRBJ1-3 and V is TRBV13, with a tentative D call TRBD1 (5 bases). This CDR3 comprises 16 residues. Trimming took 4 bases from V and 4 from J, leaving 17 bases between them. Germline lookup yields CDR1 PRHDT and CDR2 FYEKMQ (reference sequence). The CDR3 spells CASSSPEGRDGNTIYF. The CDR3 coding sequence is TGTGCCAGCAGCTCCCCCGAGGGGAGAGACGGAAACACCATATATTTT.

The chain uses TRBV19 and TRBJ2-7; TRBD2 agrees at 14 bases. The trim removed 5 bases at V and 3 bases at J, leaving 6 bases unmatched. CDR1 and CDR2 from the germline V gene are LNHDA and SQIVND (reference sequence). This CDR3 has 16 residues. The CDR3 loop is CASSEGTSGRYYEQYF. The CDR3 DNA sequence: TGTGCCAGTAGTGAGGGGACTAGCGGGAGATACTACGAGCAGTACTTC.

This rearrangement joins TRBV10-3 to TRBJ2-7, with D possibly TRBD2 on 7 matching bases. The CDR3 is 16 amino acids. Deletions cut 2 bases from V and 0 bases from J, with 14 bases between. Germline-derived CDR1 and CDR2 are ENHRY and SYGVKD. The CDR3 is CAISEPGEGSSYEQYF. The CDR3 coding sequence is TGTGCCATCAGTGAGCCAGGGGAGGGTAGCTCCTACGAGCAGTACTTC.

This clonotype was counted between two and nine times. V usage is TRBV5-1 and J usage is TRBJ2-3; perhaps TRBD1 as D (8 bases). The CDR3 sequence is 16 residues long. The V end lost 4 bases, the J end lost 4 bases, and 19 bases lay between the germline ends. Germline CDR1 and CDR2: SGHRS and YFSETQ. Here the CDR3 reads CASSLVRTGRADTQYF. The CDR3 coding sequence is TGCGCCAGCAGCCTAGTGAGGACAGGGAGGGCAGATACGCAGTATTTT.

This clonotype was seen repeatedly, ten times or more. The chain carries TRBV5-1 and TRBJ2-1; 11 nucleotides agree with TRBD1. The CDR3 has 14 residues. Germline loops: CDR1 SGHRS, CDR2 YFSETQ. The trim removed 2 bases at V and 7 bases at J, leaving 2 bases unmatched. CDR3 bases: TGCGCCAGCAGCTTCCGGGACAGGGGGAATGAGCAGTTCTTC. Residues: CASSFRDRGNEQFF.

This clonotype was recorded a few times. The gene calls are TRBV14 and TRBJ1-1; weak D call: TRBD1 (6 bases). Trimming removed 1 base at V and 8 bases at J, with 17 bases between. The CDR3 consists of 15 residues. Germline V lookup: CDR1 SGHDN, CDR2 FVKESK. The CDR3 protein is CASSQVTGGGTEAFF. CDR3 DNA sequence: TGTGCCAGCAGCCAAGTAACAGGAGGGGGAACCGAAGCTTTCTTT.

Many counts were recorded for this clonotype. The chain combines TRBV15 with TRBJ2-5, with D perhaps TRBD2 (5 bases). The V end was cut by 3 bases, the J end by 0 bases, with 11 bases between. Germline V gives CDR1 LNHNV, CDR2 YYDKDF (reference sequence). The CDR3 covers 15 residues. This CDR3 is CATSSDEGHQETQYF. As DNA, the CDR3 is TGTGCCACCAGCAGCGATGAGGGCCACCAAGAGACCCAGTACTTC. The whole variable domain, remainder taken from reference TRBV15 and TRBJ2-5, is DAMVIQNPRYQVTQFGKPVTLSCSQTLNHNVMYWYQQKSSQAPKLLFHYYDKDFNNEADTPDNFQSRRPNTSFCFLDIRSPGLGDTAMYLCATSSDEGHQETQYFGPGTRLLVL.

This chain connects TRBV3-1 to TRBJ1-4; 8 bases line up with TRBD1. V was clipped by 0 bases and J by 7 bases; unmatched bases: 10. The CDR3 sequence is 17 residues long. Germline loops: CDR1 LGHDT, CDR2 YNNKEL (reference sequence). Here the CDR3 reads CASSQDHPRGRIEKLFF. CDR3 sequence (DNA): TGTGCCAGCAGCCAAGATCACCCCAGGGGGCGGATTGAAAAACTGTTTTTT. Supplemented by reference TRBV3-1 and TRBJ1-4, the full variable domain reads DTAVSQTPKYLVTQMGNDKSIKCEQNLGHDTMYWYKQDSKKFLKIMFSYNNKELIINETVPNRFSPKSPDKAHLNLHINSLELGDSAVYFCASSQDHPRGRIEKLFFGSGTQLSVL.

This clonotype has ten or more counts. The CDR3 DNA is TGTGCCAGCAGTTTTAGAAACAGGGTCCTAGCCAAAAACATTCAGTACTTC. Translated, it gives CASSFRNRVLAKNIQYF. The chain has TRBV28 and TRBJ2-4, with D perhaps TRBD1 (6 bases). V was trimmed by 3 bases and J by 0 bases, leaving 15 bases between them. CDR3 length: 17 residues. Germline lookup yields CDR1 MDHEN and CDR2 SYDVKM.

The J gene is TRBJ1-5, the V gene TRBV7-2; 7 positions match TRBD1. Trimming at V came to 1 base and at J to 7 bases, leaving 10 bases not matched to a gene. Per germline, CDR1 SGHTA and CDR2 FQGNSA. CDR3 length: 16 amino acids. The CDR3 reads CASSLGARGLGQPQHF. For the CDR3, the DNA is TGTGCCAGCAGCTTAGGGGCCAGGGGGTTAGGGCAGCCCCAGCATTTT.

The chain combines TRBV30 with TRBJ2-2; 10 nucleotides align to TRBD2. CDR1 is GTSNPN, CDR2 SVGIG, per germline (reference sequence). The junction had 6 bases not matched to a gene; V was cut back by 0 bases and J by 5 bases. The CDR3 extends over 16 amino acids. CDR3 coding DNA: TGTGCCTGGAGTGTACAGGGGACTAGCGTTACCGGGGAGCTGTTTTTT. It encodes CAWSVQGTSVTGELFF.

This clonotype was picked up a small number of times. The chain combines TRBV27 with TRBJ2-4; TRBD2 aligns across 10 bases. CDR3 length equals 14 residues. Trimming removed 2 bases from V and 5 bases from J; junction bases left unmatched: 0. Per germline, CDR1 MNHEY and CDR2 SMNVEV (reference sequence). The chain's CDR3 is CASSLLAGENIQYF. CDR3 sequence (DNA): TGTGCCAGCAGTTTACTAGCGGGGGAAAACATTCAGTACTTC.

CDR3: CASSTRGDTGELFF. CDR3 coding DNA: TGTGCCAGCAGCACCCGGGGGGACACCGGGGAGCTGTTTTTT. The chain links TRBV27 to TRBJ2-2, with 7 positions matching TRBD2. With V trimmed by 6 bases and J by 3 bases, 4 bases remained unmatched. This CDR3 has 14 amino acids. The germline V gene has CDR1 MNHEY and CDR2 SMNVEV (reference sequence).

The chain has TRBV7-2 and TRBJ2-7, with D maybe TRBD1 (5 bases). The CDR3 has 15 residues. The V end lost 6 bases, the J end lost 3 bases, and 18 bases lay between the germline ends. CDR1 SGHTA and CDR2 FQGNSA come from the germline V gene. Here the CDR3 reads CASRPQKGQIYEQYF. The CDR3 nucleotides read TGTGCCAGCAGACCTCAAAAAGGACAAATCTACGAGCAGTACTTC.

This clonotype was detected many times. V usage is TRBV6-1 and J usage is TRBJ1-2; D ambiguous. The CDR3 runs 14 residues. Germline V gives CDR1 MNHNS, CDR2 SASEGT. Trimming pared 2 bases from V and 3 bases from J, leaving 10 bases between. The CDR3 DNA sequence: TGTGCCAGCAGTGAAAGAGGGAACCACTATGGCTACACCTTC. Its translation: CASSERGNHYGYTF.

This clonotype was picked up many times. The CDR3, as DNA: TGTGCCAGCAGTCCTCTGACAGGAATCTTCCGGGAGCAGTACTTC. It specifies CASSPLTGIFREQYF. The chain has TRBV6-1 and TRBJ2-7; tentative D call: TRBD1 (6 bases). The CDR3 runs to 15 residues. Trimming cost V 5 bases and J 7 bases, with 21 bases left between them. The germline V gene has CDR1 MNHNS and CDR2 SASEGT.